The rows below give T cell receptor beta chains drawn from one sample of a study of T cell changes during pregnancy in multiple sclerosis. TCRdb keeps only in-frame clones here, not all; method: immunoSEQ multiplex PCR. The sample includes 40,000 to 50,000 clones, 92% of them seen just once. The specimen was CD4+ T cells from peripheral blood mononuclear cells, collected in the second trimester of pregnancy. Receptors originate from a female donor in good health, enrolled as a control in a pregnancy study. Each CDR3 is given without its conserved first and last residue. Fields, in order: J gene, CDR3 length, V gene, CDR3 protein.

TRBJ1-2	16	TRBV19	ASSLVRENIRKSGGYT
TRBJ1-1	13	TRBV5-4	ASSPQGIEVTEAF
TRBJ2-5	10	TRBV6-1	ASSPRQETQY
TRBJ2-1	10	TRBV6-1	ASREENMEQF
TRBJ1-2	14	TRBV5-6	ASSLVDTPVEYGYT
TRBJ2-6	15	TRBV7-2	ASSLGGLTSGANVLT
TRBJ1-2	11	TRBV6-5	ASSSPGVGGYT
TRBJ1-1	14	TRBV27	ASTGKGTGEDTEAF
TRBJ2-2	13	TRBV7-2	ASKGQVTNTGELF
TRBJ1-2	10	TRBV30	AWNPWEYGYT
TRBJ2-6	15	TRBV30	AWSGGQGMSGANVLT
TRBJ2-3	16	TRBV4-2	ASRSGTAGHSSTDTQY
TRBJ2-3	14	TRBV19	ASSQTSGGFGDTQY
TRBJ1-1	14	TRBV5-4	ASSLGGGALNTEAF
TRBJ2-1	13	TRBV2	ASSPRGNQNNEQF
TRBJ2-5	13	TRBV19	ASSINGGGRETQY
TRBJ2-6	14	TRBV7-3	ASSGDRGSGANVLT
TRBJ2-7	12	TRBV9	ASSTRSINDEQY
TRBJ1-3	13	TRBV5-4	ASSRDSNPGNTIY
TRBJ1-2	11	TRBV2	ASSESGNYGYT